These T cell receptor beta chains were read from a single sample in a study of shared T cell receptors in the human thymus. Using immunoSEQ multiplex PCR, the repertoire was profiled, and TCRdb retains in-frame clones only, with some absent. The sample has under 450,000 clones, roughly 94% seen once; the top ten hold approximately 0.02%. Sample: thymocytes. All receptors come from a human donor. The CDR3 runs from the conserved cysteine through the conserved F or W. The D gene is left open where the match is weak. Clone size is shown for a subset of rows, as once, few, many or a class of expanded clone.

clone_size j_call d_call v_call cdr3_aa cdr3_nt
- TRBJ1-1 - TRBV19 CASSIGGLLYTEAFF TGTGCCAGTAGTATAGGGGGGTTACTGTACACTGAAGCTTTCTTT
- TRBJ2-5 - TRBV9 CASSAPGREQETQYF TGTGCCAGCAGCGCACCCGGCCGGGAACAAGAGACCCAGTACTTC
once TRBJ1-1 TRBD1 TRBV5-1 CASSLIEGADQGDTEAFF TGCGCCAGCAGCTTGATAGAGGGGGCGGACCAGGGAGACACTGAAGCTTTCTTT
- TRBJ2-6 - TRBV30 CAWGSLQAGGANVLTF TGTGCCTGGGGGTCACTACAGGCGGGAGGGGCCAACGTCCTGACTTTC
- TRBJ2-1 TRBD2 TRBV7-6 CASSLGGTSPPEEYNEQFF TGTGCCAGCAGCTTGGGGGGGACTAGCCCGCCGGAGGAGTATAATGAGCAGTTCTTC
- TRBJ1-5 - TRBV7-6 CASSPLQGGSNQPQHF TGTGCCAGCAGCCCCCTACAGGGTGGGAGCAATCAGCCCCAGCATTTT
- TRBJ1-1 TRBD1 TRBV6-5 CASTRTGNTEAFF TGTGCCAGCACCCGGACAGGGAACACTGAAGCTTTCTTT
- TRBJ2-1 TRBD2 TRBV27 CATQLTLSGRSSYNEQFF TGTGCCACCCAGCTCACCCTTAGCGGGAGGAGCTCCTACAATGAGCAGTTCTTC
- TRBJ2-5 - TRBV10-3 CAISDKNEAEKQETQYF TGTGCCATCAGTGATAAGAACGAAGCGGAGAAACAAGAGACCCAGTACTTC
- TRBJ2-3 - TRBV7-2 CASSSDQGTDTQYF TGTGCCAGCAGCTCGGACCAGGGCACAGATACGCAGTATTTT
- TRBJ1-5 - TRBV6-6 CASSYTGRQPQHF TGTGCCAGCAGTTATACAGGCAGGCAGCCCCAGCATTTT